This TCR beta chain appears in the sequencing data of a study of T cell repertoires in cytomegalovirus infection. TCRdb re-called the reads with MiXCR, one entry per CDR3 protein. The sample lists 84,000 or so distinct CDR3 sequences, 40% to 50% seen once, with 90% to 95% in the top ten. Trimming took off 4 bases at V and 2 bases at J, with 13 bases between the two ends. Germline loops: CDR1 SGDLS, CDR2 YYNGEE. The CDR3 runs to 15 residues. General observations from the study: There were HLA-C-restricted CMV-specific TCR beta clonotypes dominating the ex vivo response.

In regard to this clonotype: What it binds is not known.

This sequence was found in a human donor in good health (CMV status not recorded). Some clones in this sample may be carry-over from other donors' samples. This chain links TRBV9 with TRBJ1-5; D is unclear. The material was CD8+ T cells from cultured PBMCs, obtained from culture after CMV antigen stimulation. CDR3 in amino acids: CASSTLPGGNQPQHF. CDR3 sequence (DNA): TGTGCCAGCAGCACTCTTCCGGGAGGCAATCAGCCCCAGCATTTT.